The clone carrying this T cell receptor beta chain was seen once. No antigen is known for it. This record comes from a study of cytomegalovirus exposure and HLA in healthy donors. Vbeta (60) and Jbeta (13) primers were used in the PCR. Assay: immunoSEQ multiplex PCR; the TCRdb copy retains only in-frame clones and omits some. The data contain 120,000 or so clones, around 80% of them seen just once; the ten biggest clones take up about 3.2%. Study conclusions and caveats: Researchers had no immune exposure information except CMV serostatus available. Donors belonging to an Asian-associated ancestry cluster reportedly showed fewer N-insertions in productive TCRs than the roughly 680-donor mean, according to what a later analysis found.

This CDR3 has 14 amino acids. The J segment lost 4 bases and the V segment lost 6 bases, leaving 5 bases of the junction unmatched. In germline, CDR1 is MNHEY, CDR2 SVGAGI. The V and J genes are TRBV6-5 and TRBJ1-3; 8 bases agree with TRBD1. The sequence was obtained from a woman aged 55-75 years in good health and CMV-seropositive. The source material was PBMCs. CDR3 nucleotide sequence: TGTGCCAGCAGCTCTCCAGGGGGCGGAAACACCATATATTTT. Amino acids: CASSSPGGGNTIYF.